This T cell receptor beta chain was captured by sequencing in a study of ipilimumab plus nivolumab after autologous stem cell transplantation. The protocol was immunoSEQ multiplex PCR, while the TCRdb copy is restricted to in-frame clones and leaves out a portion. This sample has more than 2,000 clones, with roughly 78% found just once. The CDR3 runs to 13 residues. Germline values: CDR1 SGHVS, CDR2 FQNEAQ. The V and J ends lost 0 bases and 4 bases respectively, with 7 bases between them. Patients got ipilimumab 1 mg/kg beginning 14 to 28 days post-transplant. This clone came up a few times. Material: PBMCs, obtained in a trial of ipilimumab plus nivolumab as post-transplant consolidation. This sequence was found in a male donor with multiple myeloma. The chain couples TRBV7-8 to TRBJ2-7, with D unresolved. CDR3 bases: TGTGCCAGCAGCTTAGCCCCTCCATACGAGCAGTACTTC. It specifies CASSLAPPYEQYF.